Listed below are T cell receptor beta chains from one sample, sequenced in a study of Ad26.COV2.S vaccination and SARS-CoV-2 variants. Data came from immunoSEQ multiplex PCR; TCRdb stores just in-frame clones and leaves some out. This table holds roughly 700,000 clones, 89% found once. This sample comprised peripheral blood, obtained in a trial of Ad26.COV2.S vaccine versus placebo. Every receptor here comes from a person aged 18-65 years who received the Ad26.COV2.S COVID-19 vaccine or a placebo. The CDR3 runs from the conserved cysteine through the conserved F or W. Fields, in order: clone size, CDR3 length, D gene, V gene, J gene, CDR3 protein, CDR3 DNA. D genes are given only for firm matches. Some rows mark clone size as missing; the rest say once, few, many or name a class of expanded clone.

clone_size: .
cdr3_length: 17
d_call: .
v_call: TRBV21-1
j_call: TRBJ1-2
cdr3_aa: CASSKVLQGGKDYGYTF
cdr3_nt: TGTGCCAGCAGCAAAGTTCTACAGGGGGGGAAGGACTATGGCTACACCTTC

clone_size: .
cdr3_length: 15
d_call: TRBD1
v_call: TRBV7-9
j_call: TRBJ2-3
cdr3_aa: CASSIGTEHTDTQYF
cdr3_nt: TGTGCCAGCAGTATAGGGACAGAACACACAGATACGCAGTATTTT

clone_size: .
cdr3_length: 16
d_call: .
v_call: TRBV3-1/TRBV3-2
j_call: TRBJ2-3
cdr3_aa: CASSQDPGLSSVTQYF
cdr3_nt: TGTGCCAGCAGCCAAGACCCGGGACTCTCATCCGTCACGCAGTATTTT

clone_size: .
cdr3_length: 16
d_call: TRBD1
v_call: TRBV25-1
j_call: TRBJ1-2
cdr3_aa: CASSPTTGTGGYGYTF
cdr3_nt: TGTGCCAGCAGTCCGACCACCGGGACAGGGGGCTATGGCTACACCTTC

clone_size: .
cdr3_length: 13
d_call: TRBD1
v_call: TRBV5-6
j_call: TRBJ1-4
cdr3_aa: CASSWDRGLKLFF
cdr3_nt: TGTGCCAGCAGCTGGGACAGGGGGCTGAAACTGTTTTTT

clone_size: .
cdr3_length: 15
d_call: .
v_call: TRBV10-3
j_call: TRBJ2-3
cdr3_aa: CAIGQDLASTDTQYF
cdr3_nt: TGTGCCATCGGGCAAGATCTAGCGAGCACAGATACGCAGTATTTT

clone_size: .
cdr3_length: 12
d_call: .
v_call: TRBV4-2
j_call: TRBJ2-3
cdr3_aa: CASRATEDTQYF
cdr3_nt: TGTGCCAGCAGAGCGACAGAAGATACGCAGTATTTT

clone_size: .
cdr3_length: 16
d_call: .
v_call: TRBV3-1/TRBV3-2
j_call: TRBJ2-7
cdr3_aa: CASSQEFGRAMGEQYF
cdr3_nt: TGTGCCAGCAGCCAAGAATTTGGTAGGGCCATGGGGGAGCAGTACTTC

clone_size: once
cdr3_length: 15
d_call: .
v_call: TRBV6-5
j_call: TRBJ2-7
cdr3_aa: CASTVERAGSYEQYF
cdr3_nt: TGTGCCAGCACAGTCGAACGGGCAGGGTCCTACGAGCAGTACTTC

clone_size: .
cdr3_length: 16
d_call: TRBD2
v_call: TRBV5-1
j_call: TRBJ2-1
cdr3_aa: CASSAPGLAAYNEQFF
cdr3_nt: TGCGCCAGCAGCGCTCCGGGACTAGCGGCCTACAATGAGCAGTTCTTC

clone_size: .
cdr3_length: 14
d_call: .
v_call: TRBV3-1/TRBV3-2
j_call: TRBJ2-3
cdr3_aa: CASSIAVLTDTQYF
cdr3_nt: TGTGCCAGCAGCATAGCGGTCCTCACAGATACGCAGTATTTT

clone_size: .
cdr3_length: 14
d_call: .
v_call: TRBV10-2
j_call: TRBJ1-6
cdr3_aa: CASSIATYNSPLHF
cdr3_nt: TGCGCCAGCAGTATAGCAACCTATAATTCACCCCTCCACTTT

clone_size: .
cdr3_length: 12
d_call: .
v_call: TRBV20-1
j_call: TRBJ2-5
cdr3_aa: CSASNPAETQYF
cdr3_nt: TGCAGTGCTAGTAACCCCGCGGAGACCCAGTACTTC

clone_size: .
cdr3_length: 15
d_call: TRBD2
v_call: TRBV9
j_call: TRBJ2-1
cdr3_aa: CASTGPAGGPSEQFF
cdr3_nt: TGTGCCAGCACGGGTCCTGCGGGAGGGCCGAGTGAGCAGTTCTTC

clone_size: .
cdr3_length: 14
d_call: .
v_call: TRBV19
j_call: TRBJ1-5
cdr3_aa: CASSIQGPHQPQHF
cdr3_nt: TGTGCCAGTAGTATTCAGGGGCCCCATCAGCCCCAGCATTTT

clone_size: .
cdr3_length: 13
d_call: .
v_call: TRBV30
j_call: TRBJ1-1
cdr3_aa: CAWSSGGDTEAFF
cdr3_nt: TGTGCCTGGAGTTCGGGGGGAGACACTGAAGCTTTCTTT

clone_size: .
cdr3_length: 16
d_call: TRBD1
v_call: TRBV4-3
j_call: TRBJ2-6
cdr3_aa: CASSQLQGNGANVLTF
cdr3_nt: TGCGCCAGCAGCCAACTACAGGGGAATGGGGCCAACGTCCTGACTTTC

clone_size: .
cdr3_length: 14
d_call: TRBD1
v_call: TRBV2
j_call: TRBJ1-5
cdr3_aa: CASNGQTGEQPQHF
cdr3_nt: TGTGCCAGCAACGGGCAGACAGGGGAACAGCCCCAGCATTTT

clone_size: .
cdr3_length: 20
d_call: TRBD1
v_call: TRBV27
j_call: TRBJ1-6
cdr3_aa: CASSYRAHLQGRAIVSPLHF
cdr3_nt: TGTGCCAGCAGTTACCGCGCGCATCTACAGGGGCGGGCTATTGTTTCACCCCTCCACTTT

clone_size: .
cdr3_length: 12
d_call: .
v_call: TRBV6-5
j_call: TRBJ1-4
cdr3_aa: CASRDTYEKLFF
cdr3_nt: TGTGCCAGCAGGGACACCTACGAAAAACTGTTTTTT

clone_size: .
cdr3_length: 16
d_call: TRBD2
v_call: TRBV5-8
j_call: TRBJ2-3
cdr3_aa: CASSPGVAGAWDTQYF
cdr3_nt: TGTGCCAGCAGCCCGGGGGTAGCGGGAGCATGGGATACGCAGTATTTT

clone_size: .
cdr3_length: 16
d_call: .
v_call: TRBV4-1
j_call: TRBJ1-3
cdr3_aa: CASSRGPQNSGNTIYF
cdr3_nt: TGCGCCAGCAGCCGAGGGCCTCAAAACTCTGGAAACACCATATATTTT

clone_size: .
cdr3_length: 14
d_call: .
v_call: TRBV19
j_call: TRBJ2-5
cdr3_aa: CASSSGGRVETQYF
cdr3_nt: TGTGCCAGTAGTTCGGGGGGCCGGGTGGAGACCCAGTACTTC

clone_size: .
cdr3_length: 18
d_call: TRBD2
v_call: TRBV3-1/TRBV3-2
j_call: TRBJ2-5
cdr3_aa: CASSQISGTSGGAETQYF
cdr3_nt: TGTGCCAGCAGCCAAATTAGCGGGACTAGCGGGGGGGCGGAGACCCAGTACTTC

clone_size: .
cdr3_length: 13
d_call: TRBD1
v_call: TRBV10-3
j_call: TRBJ2-7
cdr3_aa: CAITRGTGEEQYF
cdr3_nt: TGTGCCATCACCCGTGGGACAGGCGAAGAGCAGTACTTC

clone_size: .
cdr3_length: 13
d_call: TRBD1
v_call: TRBV30
j_call: TRBJ1-1
cdr3_aa: CAWRQGARTEAFF
cdr3_nt: TGTGCCTGGAGACAGGGGGCCCGAACTGAAGCTTTCTTT

clone_size: .
cdr3_length: 13
d_call: TRBD2
v_call: TRBV29-1
j_call: TRBJ2-7
cdr3_aa: CSVEDQRGYEQYF
cdr3_nt: TGCAGCGTTGAAGATCAGCGGGGCTACGAGCAGTACTTC

clone_size: .
cdr3_length: 15
d_call: .
v_call: TRBV4-2
j_call: TRBJ1-5
cdr3_aa: CASSQVPGLNQPQHF
cdr3_nt: TGTGCCAGCAGCCAAGTACCGGGGTTGAATCAGCCCCAGCATTTT

clone_size: .
cdr3_length: 16
d_call: TRBD2
v_call: TRBV24-1
j_call: TRBJ2-5
cdr3_aa: CATSPGGSGSRETQYF
cdr3_nt: TGTGCCACCAGCCCCGGCGGGAGCGGGAGTAGAGAGACCCAGTACTTC

clone_size: few
cdr3_length: 13
d_call: .
v_call: TRBV9
j_call: TRBJ1-1
cdr3_aa: CASSGGMNTEAFF
cdr3_nt: TGTGCCAGCAGCGGAGGGATGAACACTGAAGCTTTCTTT

clone_size: .
cdr3_length: 12
d_call: TRBD1
v_call: TRBV18
j_call: TRBJ1-6
cdr3_aa: CASSPTTGDLHF
cdr3_nt: TGTGCCAGCTCACCGACGACAGGGGATCTCCACTTT

clone_size: .
cdr3_length: 15
d_call: TRBD2
v_call: TRBV30
j_call: TRBJ2-7
cdr3_aa: CAWNTSGRASYEQYF
cdr3_nt: TGTGCCTGGAACACTAGCGGGAGGGCCTCCTACGAGCAGTACTTC

clone_size: .
cdr3_length: 14
d_call: .
v_call: TRBV24-1
j_call: TRBJ2-1
cdr3_aa: CATSETSSYNEQFF
cdr3_nt: TGTGCCACCAGTGAGACTAGCTCCTACAATGAGCAGTTCTTC

clone_size: .
cdr3_length: 13
d_call: .
v_call: TRBV12-3/TRBV12-4
j_call: TRBJ1-2
cdr3_aa: CANAAGDSYGYTF
cdr3_nt: TGTGCCAACGCCGCGGGGGATAGCTATGGCTACACCTTC

clone_size: .
cdr3_length: 13
d_call: .
v_call: TRBV7-9
j_call: TRBJ1-2
cdr3_aa: CASSFTTPDGYTF
cdr3_nt: TGTGCCAGCAGCTTTACCACCCCGGATGGCTACACCTTC

clone_size: .
cdr3_length: 15
d_call: .
v_call: TRBV6-5
j_call: TRBJ1-6
cdr3_aa: CASSYSRRRDSPLHF
cdr3_nt: TGTGCCAGCAGTTACTCCAGGAGGCGGGATTCACCCCTCCACTTT

clone_size: few
cdr3_length: 14
d_call: .
v_call: TRBV5-8
j_call: TRBJ1-5
cdr3_aa: CASSLDQTGQPQHF
cdr3_nt: TGTGCCAGCAGCTTGGACCAGACGGGTCAGCCCCAGCATTTT

clone_size: .
cdr3_length: 16
d_call: .
v_call: TRBV27
j_call: TRBJ1-6
cdr3_aa: CASSLTDSLYNSPLHF
cdr3_nt: TGTGCCAGCAGTTTAACGGACAGCCTATATAATTCACCCCTCCACTTT

clone_size: .
cdr3_length: 16
d_call: .
v_call: TRBV29-1
j_call: TRBJ2-6
cdr3_aa: CSVSDTQLSGANVLTF
cdr3_nt: TGCAGCGTTTCCGATACCCAACTCTCTGGGGCCAACGTCCTGACTTTC

clone_size: .
cdr3_length: 14
d_call: TRBD1
v_call: TRBV18
j_call: TRBJ2-4
cdr3_aa: CASSLGQGLNIQYF
cdr3_nt: TGTGCCAGCTCTCTCGGACAGGGATTGAACATTCAGTACTTC

clone_size: .
cdr3_length: 15
d_call: .
v_call: TRBV10-3
j_call: TRBJ2-2
cdr3_aa: CAISEFGVNTGELFF
cdr3_nt: TGTGCCATCAGTGAGTTCGGGGTGAACACCGGGGAGCTGTTTTTT

clone_size: once
cdr3_length: 14
d_call: .
v_call: TRBV19
j_call: TRBJ1-1
cdr3_aa: CASSIVSANTEAFF
cdr3_nt: TGTGCCAGTAGTATAGTGTCGGCGAACACTGAAGCTTTCTTT

clone_size: .
cdr3_length: 15
d_call: TRBD1
v_call: TRBV4-2
j_call: TRBJ1-2
cdr3_aa: CASSQGTGDNYGYTF
cdr3_nt: TGTGCCAGCAGCCAAGGGACAGGGGATAACTATGGCTACACCTTC